The sequence of this T cell receptor beta chain was determined in a study of cytomegalovirus exposure and HLA in healthy donors. Study-wide results and caveats: Among the CMV-associated chains, a few were confirmed in vitro as specific for CMV antigens. First-cohort TCR clusters tended to co-occur in the 130 or so validation repertoires, a later analysis found. Rare TCR sequences predominated, though certain public TCRs were found in many donors.

This clone was observed once. Its target is unknown. Germline lookup yields CDR1 SGHNT and CDR2 YYREEE (reference sequence). Trimming cost V 2 bases and J 6 bases; bases outside gene matches: 10. The CDR3 has 16 amino acids. TCRdb keeps only in-frame clones here, not all; method: immunoSEQ multiplex PCR. The sample records 100,000 to 150,000 clones, approximately 94% being singletons. The sequence was collected from a woman under 30 in good health and CMV-seronegative. The chain is built from TRBV5-4 and TRBJ2-1; the match to TRBD1 covers 8 bases. Sequencing input: PBMCs. The CDR3 region is CASSFEPGQALNEQFF. CDR3 bases: TGTGCCAGCAGCTTTGAGCCGGGACAGGCCCTCAATGAGCAGTTCTTC.